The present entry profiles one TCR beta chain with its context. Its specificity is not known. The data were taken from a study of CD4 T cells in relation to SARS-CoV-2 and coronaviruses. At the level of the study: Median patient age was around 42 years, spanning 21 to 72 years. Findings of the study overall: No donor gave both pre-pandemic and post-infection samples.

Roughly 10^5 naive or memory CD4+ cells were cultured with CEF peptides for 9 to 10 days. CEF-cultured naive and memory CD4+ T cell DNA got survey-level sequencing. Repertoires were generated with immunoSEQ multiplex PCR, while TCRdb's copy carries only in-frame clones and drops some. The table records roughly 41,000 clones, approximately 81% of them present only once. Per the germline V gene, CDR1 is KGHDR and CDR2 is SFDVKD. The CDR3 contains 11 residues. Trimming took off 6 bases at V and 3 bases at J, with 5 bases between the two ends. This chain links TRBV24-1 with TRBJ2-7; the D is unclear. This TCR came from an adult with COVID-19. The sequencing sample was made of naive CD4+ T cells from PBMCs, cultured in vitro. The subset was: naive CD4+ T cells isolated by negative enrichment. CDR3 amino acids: CATSYGYEQYF. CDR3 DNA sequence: TGTGCCACCAGTTACGGCTACGAGCAGTACTTC.